This TCR beta chain was captured in a study of shared clonotypes between healthy human individuals. Findings of the study overall: Non-shared clonotypes had lower generation probabilities than those shared by all four donors.

Genomic DNA of every subset was divided equally among multiple immunoSEQ plates. The table came from immunoSEQ multiplex PCR; TCRdb's copy has only in-frame clones and leaves some out. The data contain roughly 1,600,000 clones, less than 99% of them singletons. The CDR3 has 16 residues. Germline loops: CDR1 SGHVS, CDR2 FQNEAQ. V shed 8 bases, J shed 2 bases, and the junction held 12 bases outside the gene matches. As concerns this clone: Its target is unknown.

This chain joins TRBV7-8 and TRBJ2-3; 8 nucleotides agree with TRBD2. The sequence came from a man aged 30-40 years in good health. Sample: naive CD4+ T cells sorted from blood. Described subset: CD45RA+ positively selected. Here the CDR3 DNA reads TGTGCCAGCCTGCCGGGGGGGGCCGGCGTCACAGATACGCAGTATTTT. Its protein product is CASLPGGAGVTDTQYF.